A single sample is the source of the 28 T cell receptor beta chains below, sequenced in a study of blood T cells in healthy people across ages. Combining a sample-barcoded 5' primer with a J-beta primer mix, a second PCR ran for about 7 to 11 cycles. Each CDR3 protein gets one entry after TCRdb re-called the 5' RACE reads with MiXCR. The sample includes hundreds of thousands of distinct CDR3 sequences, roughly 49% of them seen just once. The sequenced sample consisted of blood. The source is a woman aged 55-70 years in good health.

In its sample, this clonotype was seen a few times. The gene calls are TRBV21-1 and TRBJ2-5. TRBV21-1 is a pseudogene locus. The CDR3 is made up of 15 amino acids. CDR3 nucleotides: TGTGCCAGCACCAGAACGACTGGGTACCAAGAGACCCAGTACTTC. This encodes CASTRTTGYQETQYF.

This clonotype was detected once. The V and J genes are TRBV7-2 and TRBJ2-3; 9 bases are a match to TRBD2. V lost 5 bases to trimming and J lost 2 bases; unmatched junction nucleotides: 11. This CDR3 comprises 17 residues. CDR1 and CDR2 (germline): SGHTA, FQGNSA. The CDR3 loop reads CASSPRGWTSDTDTQYF. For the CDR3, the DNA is TGTGCCAGCAGCCCTAGAGGATGGACTAGCGACACAGATACGCAGTATTTT.

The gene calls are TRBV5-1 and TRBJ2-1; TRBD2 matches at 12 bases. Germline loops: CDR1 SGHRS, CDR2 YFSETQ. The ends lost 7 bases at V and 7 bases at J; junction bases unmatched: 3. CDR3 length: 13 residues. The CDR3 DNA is TGCGCCAGCCGACTAGCGGGGGCTAATGAGCAGTTCTTC. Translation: CASRLAGANEQFF.

CDR3 amino acids: CATSVGRIGNIQYF. In DNA, the CDR3 is TGTGCCACCAGCGTGGGACGGATTGGAAACATTCAGTACTTC. The chain carries TRBV15 and TRBJ2-4; TRBD1 or TRBD2 may be the D gene (5 bases each). The CDR3 spans 14 residues. Germline V CDR1 and CDR2: LNHNV, YYDKDF (reference sequence). Between the trimmed V and J ends, which lost 5 bases and 6 bases, there was a span of 14 bases. Complete variable domain (other parts from reference TRBV15 and TRBJ2-4): DAMVIQNPRYQVTQFGKPVTLSCSQTLNHNVMYWYQQKSSQAPKLLFHYYDKDFNNEADTPDNFQSRRPNTSFCFLDIRSPGLGDTAMYLCATSVGRIGNIQYFGAGTRLSVL.

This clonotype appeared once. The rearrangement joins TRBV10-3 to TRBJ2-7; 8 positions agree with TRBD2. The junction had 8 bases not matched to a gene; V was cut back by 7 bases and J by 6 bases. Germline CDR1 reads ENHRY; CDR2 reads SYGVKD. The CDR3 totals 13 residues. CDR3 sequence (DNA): TGTGCCATCAAGGGAGCGGGAGTGCGCGAGCAGTACTTC. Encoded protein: CAIKGAGVREQYF.

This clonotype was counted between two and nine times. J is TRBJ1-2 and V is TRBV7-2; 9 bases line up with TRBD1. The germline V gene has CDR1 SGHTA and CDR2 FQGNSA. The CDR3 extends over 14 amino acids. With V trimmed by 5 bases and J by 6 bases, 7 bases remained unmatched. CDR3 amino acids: CASSGTGRHHGYTF. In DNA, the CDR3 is TGTGCCAGCAGCGGGACAGGGCGTCACCATGGCTACACCTTC.

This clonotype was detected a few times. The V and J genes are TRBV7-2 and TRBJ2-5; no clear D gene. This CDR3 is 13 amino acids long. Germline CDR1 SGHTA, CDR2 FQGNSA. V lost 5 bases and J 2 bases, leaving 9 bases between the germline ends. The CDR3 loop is CASSHDWQETQYF. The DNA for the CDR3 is TGTGCCAGCAGCCATGACTGGCAAGAGACCCAGTACTTC.

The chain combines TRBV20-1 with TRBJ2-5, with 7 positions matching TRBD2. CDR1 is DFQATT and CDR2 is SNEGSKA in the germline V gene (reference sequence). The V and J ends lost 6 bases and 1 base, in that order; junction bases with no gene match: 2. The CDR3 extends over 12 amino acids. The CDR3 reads CSAGTTQETQYF. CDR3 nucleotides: TGCAGTGCCGGGACTACCCAAGAGACCCAGTACTTC.

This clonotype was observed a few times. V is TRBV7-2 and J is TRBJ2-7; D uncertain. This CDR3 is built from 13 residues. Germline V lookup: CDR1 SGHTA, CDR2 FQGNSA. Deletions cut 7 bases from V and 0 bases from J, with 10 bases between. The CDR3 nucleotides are TGTGCCAGCAACCACGGAGTCTCCTACGAGCAGTACTTC. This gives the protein CASNHGVSYEQYF.

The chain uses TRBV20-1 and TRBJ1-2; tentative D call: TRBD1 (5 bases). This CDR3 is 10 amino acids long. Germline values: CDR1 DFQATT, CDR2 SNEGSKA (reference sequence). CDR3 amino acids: CRAGRDGYTF. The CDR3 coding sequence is TGCAGGGCAGGGAGGGATGGCTACACCTTC.

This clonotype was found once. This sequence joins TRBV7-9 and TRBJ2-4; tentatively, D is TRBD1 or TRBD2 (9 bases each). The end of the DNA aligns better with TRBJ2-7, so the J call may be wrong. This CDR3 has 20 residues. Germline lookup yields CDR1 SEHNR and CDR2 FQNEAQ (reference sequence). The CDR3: CASSLVWDRVKREALYEQYF. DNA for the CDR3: TGTGCCAGCAGCTTAGTCTGGGACAGGGTCAAGCGGGAGGCCTTATACGAGCAGTACTTC.

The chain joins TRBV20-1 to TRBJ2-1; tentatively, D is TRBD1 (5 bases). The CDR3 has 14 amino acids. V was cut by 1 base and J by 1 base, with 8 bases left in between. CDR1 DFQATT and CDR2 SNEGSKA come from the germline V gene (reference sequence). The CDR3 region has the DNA TGCAGTGCTAGAGTCCAGGGTTCCTACAATGAGCAGTTCTTC. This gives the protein CSARVQGSYNEQFF.

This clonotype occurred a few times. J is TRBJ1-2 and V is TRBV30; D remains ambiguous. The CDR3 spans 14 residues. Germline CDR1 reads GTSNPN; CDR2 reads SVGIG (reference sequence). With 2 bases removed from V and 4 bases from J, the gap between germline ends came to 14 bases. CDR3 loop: CAWSSQTVFYGYTF. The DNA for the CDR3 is TGTGCCTGGAGTTCCCAGACTGTTTTCTATGGCTACACCTTC.

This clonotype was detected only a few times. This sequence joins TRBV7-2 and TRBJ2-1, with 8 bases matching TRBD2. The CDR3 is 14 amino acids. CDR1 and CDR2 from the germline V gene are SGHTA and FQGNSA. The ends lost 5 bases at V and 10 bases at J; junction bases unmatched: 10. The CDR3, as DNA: TGTGCCAGCAGCCCGAAACCGGGAGGGGGGGAGCAGTTCTTC. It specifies CASSPKPGGGEQFF.

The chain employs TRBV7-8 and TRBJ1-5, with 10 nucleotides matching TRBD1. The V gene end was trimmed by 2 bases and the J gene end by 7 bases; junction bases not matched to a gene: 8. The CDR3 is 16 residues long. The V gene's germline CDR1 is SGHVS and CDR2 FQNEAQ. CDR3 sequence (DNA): TGTGCCAGCAGCTTACTGGGGACAGGGGATGGACAGCCCCAGCATTTT. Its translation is CASSLLGTGDGQPQHF.

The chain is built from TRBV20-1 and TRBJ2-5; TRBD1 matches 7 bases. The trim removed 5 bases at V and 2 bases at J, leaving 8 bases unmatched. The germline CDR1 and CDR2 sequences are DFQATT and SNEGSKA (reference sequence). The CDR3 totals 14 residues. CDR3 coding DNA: TGCAGTGCTGGGAAGCCGGGACAGCAAGAGACCCAGTACTTC. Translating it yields CSAGKPGQQETQYF.

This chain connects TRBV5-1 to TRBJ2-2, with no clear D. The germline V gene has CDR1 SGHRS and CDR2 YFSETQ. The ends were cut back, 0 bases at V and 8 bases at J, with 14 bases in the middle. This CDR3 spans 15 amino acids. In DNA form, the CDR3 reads TGCGCCAGCAGCTTGGCCGAGCCCCGACTGGGGGAGCTGTTTTTT. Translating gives CASSLAEPRLGELFF.

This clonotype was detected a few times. CDR3 DNA: TGTGCCACCCAAAGGTACGGTCGCTCCTACAATGAGCAGTTCTTC. Its protein product is CATQRYGRSYNEQFF. The chain carries TRBV6-2 or TRBV6-3 and TRBJ2-1; D call uncertain. The CDR3 is made up of 15 amino acids. Trimming stripped 10 bases from V and 0 bases from J, with 16 bases between. Germline CDR1 is MNHEY and CDR2 is SVGEGT.

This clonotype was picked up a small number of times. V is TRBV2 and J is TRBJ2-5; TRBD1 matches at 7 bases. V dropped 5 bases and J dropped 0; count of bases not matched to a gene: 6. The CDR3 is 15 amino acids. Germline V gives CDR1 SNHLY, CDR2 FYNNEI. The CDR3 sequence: CASSRQGEDQETQYF. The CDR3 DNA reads TGTGCCAGCAGTCGACAGGGAGAAGACCAAGAGACCCAGTACTTC.

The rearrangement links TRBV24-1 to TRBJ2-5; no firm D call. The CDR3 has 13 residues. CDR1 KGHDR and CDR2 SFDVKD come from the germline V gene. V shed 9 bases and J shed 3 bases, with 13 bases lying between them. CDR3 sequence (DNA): TGTGCCACCTCTGATAGGGTGAAAGAGACCCAGTACTTC. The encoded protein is CATSDRVKETQYF.

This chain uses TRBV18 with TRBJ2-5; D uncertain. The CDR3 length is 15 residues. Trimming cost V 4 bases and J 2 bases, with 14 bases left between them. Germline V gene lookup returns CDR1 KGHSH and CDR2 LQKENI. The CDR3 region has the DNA TGTGCCAGCTCACTCGACGATGGGATACAAGAGACCCAGTACTTC. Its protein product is CASSLDDGIQETQYF. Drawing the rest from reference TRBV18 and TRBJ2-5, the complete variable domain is NAGVMQNPRHLVRRRGQEARLRCSPMKGHSHVYWYRQLPEEGLKFMVYLQKENIIDESGMPKERFSAEFPKEGPSILRIQQVVRGDSAAYFCASSLDDGIQETQYFGPGTRLLVL.

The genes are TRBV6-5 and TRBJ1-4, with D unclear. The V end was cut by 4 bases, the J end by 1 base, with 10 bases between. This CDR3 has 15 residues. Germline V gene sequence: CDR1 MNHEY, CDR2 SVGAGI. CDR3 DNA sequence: TGTGCCAGCAGTTGGGGAGGAAGAACTAATGAAAAACTGTTTTTT. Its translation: CASSWGGRTNEKLFF.

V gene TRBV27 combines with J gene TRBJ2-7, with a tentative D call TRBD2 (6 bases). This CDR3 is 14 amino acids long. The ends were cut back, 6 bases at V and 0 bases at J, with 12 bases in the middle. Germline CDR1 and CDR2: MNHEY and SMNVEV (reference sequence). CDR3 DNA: TGTGCCAGCAGCATAGCGGTTAGCTCCTACGAGCAGTACTTC. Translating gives CASSIAVSSYEQYF.

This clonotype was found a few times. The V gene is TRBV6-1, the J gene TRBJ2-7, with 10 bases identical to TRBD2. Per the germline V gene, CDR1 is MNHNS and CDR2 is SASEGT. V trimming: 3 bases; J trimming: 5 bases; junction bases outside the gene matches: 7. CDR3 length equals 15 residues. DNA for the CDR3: TGTGCCAGCAGTGATCGAGCGGGAGGGCCGAACGAGCAGTACTTC. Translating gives CASSDRAGGPNEQYF.

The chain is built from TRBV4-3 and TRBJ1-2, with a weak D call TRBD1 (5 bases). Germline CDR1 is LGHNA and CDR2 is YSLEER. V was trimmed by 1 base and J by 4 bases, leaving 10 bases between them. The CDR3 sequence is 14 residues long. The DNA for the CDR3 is TGCGCCAGCAGCCAAGTGCAGGGTACCTATGGCTACACCTTC. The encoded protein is CASSQVQGTYGYTF.

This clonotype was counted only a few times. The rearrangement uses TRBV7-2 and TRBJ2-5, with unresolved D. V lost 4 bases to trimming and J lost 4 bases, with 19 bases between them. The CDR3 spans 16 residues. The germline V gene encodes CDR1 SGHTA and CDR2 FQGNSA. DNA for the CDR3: TGTGCCAGCAGCTCGTTAGGCGGCAGGAGTCTAGAGACCCAGTACTTC. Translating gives CASSSLGGRSLETQYF.

CDR3 in DNA: TGTGCCATCAGTGACGGACAGGGAGAAAATTCACCCCTCCACTTT. It specifies CAISDGQGENSPLHF. The chain links TRBV10-3 to TRBJ1-6; TRBD1 matches at 8 bases. The CDR3 totals 15 residues. V lost 3 bases to trimming and J lost 7 bases; unmatched junction nucleotides: 5. In germline, CDR1 is ENHRY, CDR2 SYGVKD.

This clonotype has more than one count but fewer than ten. The CDR3 loop is CASSPLGGLGYGYTF. CDR3 sequence (DNA): TGTGCCAGCAGCCCTCTTGGGGGTCTGGGATATGGCTACACCTTC. The chain is built from TRBV13 and TRBJ1-2; perhaps TRBD1 as D (5 bases). The CDR3 has 15 amino acids. V lost 5 bases and J 5 bases, leaving 18 bases between the germline ends. The germline V gene encodes CDR1 PRHDT and CDR2 FYEKMQ (reference sequence).